These 10 T cell receptor beta chains were sequenced from one sample in a study of graft-versus-host responses after intestinal transplantation. Profiled with immunoSEQ multiplex PCR; TCRdb holds only in-frame clones, not every one. The table shows about 51,000 clones, with about 95% occurring only once. For these TCRs, the target antigens are not known. Sequenced material: unstimulated CD8+ T cells sorted from spleen or lymph node cells, taken before transplant. These receptors were taken from a human donor who was the organ donor for an intestinal transplant.

The chain employs TRBV27 and TRBJ2-2; D not resolved. This CDR3 is 16 amino acids long. Germline V gene lookup returns CDR1 MNHEY and CDR2 SMNVEV (reference sequence). Trimming removed 5 bases at V and 2 bases at J, with 15 bases between. The chain's CDR3 is CASSQVHRFNTGELFF. CDR3 DNA: TGTGCCAGCAGTCAGGTCCACAGATTCAACACCGGGGAGCTGTTTTTT.

The chain links TRBV10-2 to TRBJ2-3; TRBD1 might be the D (5 bases). Trimming left V 6 bases short and J 2 bases short, with 9 bases between. The CDR3 runs 13 residues. CDR1 and CDR2 from the germline V gene are WSHSY and SAAADI. CDR3 DNA sequence: TGCGCCAGCAGCAGGGCGCCCACAGATACGCAGTATTTT. Amino acids: CASSRAPTDTQYF.

The rearrangement links TRBV6-6 to TRBJ2-7; 8 nucleotides align to TRBD1. Germline-derived CDR1 and CDR2 are MNHNY and SVGAGI (reference sequence). The J segment lost 1 base and the V segment lost 4 bases, leaving 9 bases of the junction unmatched. CDR3 length equals 16 residues. The CDR3 sequence is CASSSSSTGESYEQYF. The CDR3 DNA reads TGTGCCAGCAGTTCCTCATCGACAGGGGAATCCTACGAGCAGTACTTC.

The J gene is TRBJ1-5, the V gene TRBV5-6; D remains ambiguous. The CDR3 has 15 amino acids. Germline values: CDR1 SGHDT, CDR2 YYEEEE. V was cut by 0 bases and J by 4 bases, with 11 bases left in between. Here the CDR3 DNA reads TGTGCCAGCAGCTTGGGTTACGGCCTAAATCAGCCCCAGCATTTT. This translates into CASSLGYGLNQPQHF.

This rearrangement joins TRBV7-9 to TRBJ1-2; tentative D call: TRBD1 (6 bases). V dropped 1 base and J dropped 2 bases, with 14 bases sitting between them. Looked up from germline, CDR1 is SEHNR and CDR2 is FQNEAQ (reference sequence). The CDR3 covers 16 residues. As DNA, the CDR3 is TGTGCCAGCAGCTTAGTACCAGGGGAACAGAACTATGGCTACACCTTC. Translation gives CASSLVPGEQNYGYTF.

The chain is built from TRBV5-4 and TRBJ1-5; D not certain. The V end was cut by 2 bases, the J end by 7 bases, with 16 bases between. The CDR3 length is 15 residues. CDR1 and CDR2 (germline): SGHNT, YYREEE (reference sequence). CDR3 in DNA: TGTGCCAGCAGCTTCCGTGGGCAGGTGGACCAGCCCCAGCATTTT. Its translation is CASSFRGQVDQPQHF. Looking up the rest from reference TRBV5-4 and TRBJ1-5 gives the full variable domain: ETGVTQSPTHLIKTRGQQVTLRCSSQSGHNTVSWYQQALGQGPQFIFQYYREEENGRGNFPPRFSGLQFPNYSSELNVNALELDDSALYLCASSFRGQVDQPQHFGDGTRLSIL.

The chain carries TRBV27 and TRBJ2-1; no reliable D call. CDR1 and CDR2 from the germline V gene are MNHEY and SMNVEV (reference sequence). V gave up 4 bases and J gave up 3 bases, with 19 bases separating them. The length of the CDR3 is 17 residues. CDR3 in amino acids: CASSSPIGGLIYNEQFF. In DNA form, the CDR3 reads TGTGCCAGCAGTTCGCCTATAGGTGGTCTTATCTACAATGAGCAGTTCTTC.

The chain is built from TRBV7-2 and TRBJ2-1; 8 bases agree with TRBD1. V lost 5 bases, J lost 1 base, and 4 bases stayed unmatched. In germline, CDR1 is SGHTA, CDR2 FQGNSA. The CDR3 extends over 15 amino acids. The CDR3 bases are TGTGCCAGCAGCGAAGGACAGGGTTCCTACAATGAGCAGTTCTTC. This encodes CASSEGQGSYNEQFF.

The chain links TRBV11-3 to TRBJ2-7; D is ambiguous. CDR1 is SGHNT, CDR2 YENEEA, per germline. Trimming cost V 3 bases and J 2 bases, with 11 bases left between them. This CDR3 region has 14 residues. As DNA, the CDR3 is TGTGCCAGCAGCTTCAGGCTTGCCCCCTACGAGCAGTACTTC. Its protein is CASSFRLAPYEQYF.

J is TRBJ1-5 and V is TRBV7-2; 8 positions agree with TRBD1. V gave up 5 bases and J gave up 0 bases; unmatched junction bases: 3. This CDR3 contains 15 residues. Germline V gene lookup returns CDR1 SGHTA and CDR2 FQGNSA. The CDR3 bases are TGTGCCAGCAGCCCCCAGGGGGCTAGCAATCAGCCCCAGCATTTT. As protein: CASSPQGASNQPQHF.